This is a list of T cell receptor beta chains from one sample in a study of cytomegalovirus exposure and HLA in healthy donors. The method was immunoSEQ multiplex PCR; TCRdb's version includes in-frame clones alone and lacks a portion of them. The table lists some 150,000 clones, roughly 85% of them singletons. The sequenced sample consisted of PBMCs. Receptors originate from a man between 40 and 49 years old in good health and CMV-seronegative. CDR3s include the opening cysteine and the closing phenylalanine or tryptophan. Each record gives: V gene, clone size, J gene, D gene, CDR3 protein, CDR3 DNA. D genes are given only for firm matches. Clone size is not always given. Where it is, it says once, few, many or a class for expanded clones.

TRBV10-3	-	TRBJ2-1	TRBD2	CAAASGSIYEQFF	TGTGCCGCGGCTAGCGGGAGTATATATGAGCAGTTCTTC
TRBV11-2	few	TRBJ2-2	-	CASSPGGFFGSRDGELFF	TGTGCCAGCAGCCCAGGGGGTTTCTTCGGGAGTAGGGACGGGGAGCTGTTTTTT
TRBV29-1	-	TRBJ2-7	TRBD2	CSVESGLAGSYEQYF	TGCAGCGTTGAAAGCGGTCTAGCGGGTTCCTACGAGCAGTACTTC
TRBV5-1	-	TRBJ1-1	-	CASSLDGGPTEAFF	TGCGCCAGCAGCTTGGACGGGGGACCCACTGAAGCTTTCTTT
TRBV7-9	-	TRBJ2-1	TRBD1	CASSPPDRYLTEQFF	TGTGCCAGCAGCCCCCCGGACAGGTATTTGACTGAGCAGTTCTTC
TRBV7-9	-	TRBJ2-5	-	CASSLSRGQETQYF	TGTGCCAGCAGCTTATCACGGGGACAAGAGACCCAGTACTTC
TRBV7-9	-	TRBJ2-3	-	CATPELAQDTQYF	TGTGCCACCCCCGAGCTAGCGCAAGATACGCAGTATTTT
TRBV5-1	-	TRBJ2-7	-	CASSLSGLGSYEQYF	TGCGCCAGCAGCTTGTCAGGGCTCGGGTCCTACGAGCAGTACTTC
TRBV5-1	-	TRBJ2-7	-	CASSLEGSYEQYF	TGCGCCAGCAGCTTAGAGGGCTCCTACGAGCAGTACTTC
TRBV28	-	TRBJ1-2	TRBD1	CASSFEADRAISNYGYTF	TGTGCCAGCAGTTTTGAAGCGGACAGGGCAATCTCTAACTATGGCTACACCTTC
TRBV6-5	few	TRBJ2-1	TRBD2	CASSPSTSGSGEQFF	TGTGCCAGCAGTCCCTCAACTAGCGGGAGTGGTGAGCAGTTCTTC
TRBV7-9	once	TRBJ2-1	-	CASSLSEGVYNEQFF	TGTGCCAGCAGCTTATCGGAGGGAGTCTACAATGAGCAGTTCTTC
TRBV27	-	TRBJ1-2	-	CASSSLGGPNYGYTF	TGTGCCAGCAGTTCTCTCGGGGGACCCAACTATGGCTACACCTTC
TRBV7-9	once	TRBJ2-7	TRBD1	CASSLAGTGGEQYF	TGTGCCAGCAGCTTAGCGGGGACAGGGGGAGAGCAGTACTTC
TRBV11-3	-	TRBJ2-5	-	CASSLDSQETQYF	TGTGCCAGCAGCTTAGACAGCCAAGAGACCCAGTACTTC
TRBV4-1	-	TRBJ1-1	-	CASSPPSRNTEAFF	TGCGCCAGCAGCCCTCCAAGTAGGAACACTGAAGCTTTCTTT
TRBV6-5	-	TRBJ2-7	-	CATLDSSYEQYF	TGTGCCACCCTGGACAGTTCCTACGAGCAGTACTTC
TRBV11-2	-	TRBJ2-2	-	CASSLDAGPGELFF	TGTGCCAGCAGCTTAGATGCGGGGCCCGGGGAGCTGTTTTTT
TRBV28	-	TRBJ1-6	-	CASGPSYNSPLHF	TGTGCCAGCGGGCCCTCCTATAATTCACCCCTCCACTTT
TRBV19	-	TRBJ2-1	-	CASSIKASSYNEQFF	TGTGCCAGTAGTATAAAGGCTAGTTCCTACAATGAGCAGTTCTTC
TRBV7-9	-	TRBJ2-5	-	CASSLSEAMETQYF	TGTGCCAGCAGCTTAAGTGAGGCAATGGAGACCCAGTACTTC
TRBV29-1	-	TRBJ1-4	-	CSVDMESGEKLFF	TGCAGCGTTGATATGGAGTCGGGGGAAAAACTGTTTTTT
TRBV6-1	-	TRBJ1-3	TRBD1	CASSIDRAGNTIYF	TGTGCCAGCAGTATCGACAGGGCTGGAAACACCATATATTTT
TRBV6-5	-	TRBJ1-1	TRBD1	CASSYAGQNWRSQAFF	TGTGCCAGCAGTTACGCGGGACAGAATTGGCGGTCACAAGCTTTCTTT
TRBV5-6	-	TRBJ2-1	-	CASSAGLRDNEQFF	TGTGCCAGCAGCGCGGGACTCCGCGACAATGAGCAGTTCTTC
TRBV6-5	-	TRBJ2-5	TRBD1	CASRTWDSQETQYF	TGTGCCAGCAGGACTTGGGACAGTCAAGAGACCCAGTACTTC
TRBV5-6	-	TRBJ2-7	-	CASSLRSGNSRQYF	TGTGCCAGCAGCTTGAGGTCGGGGAACTCTCGGCAGTACTTC
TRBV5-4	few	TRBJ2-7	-	CASRGTGARDEQYF	TGTGCCAGCAGGGGGACTGGCGCTCGGGACGAGCAGTACTTC
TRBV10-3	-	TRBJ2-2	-	CAISLQGPNTGELFF	TGTGCCATCAGCCTACAGGGTCCCAACACCGGGGAGCTGTTTTTT
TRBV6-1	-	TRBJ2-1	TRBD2	CASAGTSGYNEQFF	TGTGCCAGCGCCGGGACTAGCGGTTACAATGAGCAGTTCTTC
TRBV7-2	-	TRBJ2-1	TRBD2	CASSLRTSGMNEQFF	TGTGCCAGCAGCCTAAGGACTAGCGGAATGAATGAGCAGTTCTTC
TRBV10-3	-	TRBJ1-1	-	CAAQEGPTEAFF	TGTGCCGCCCAGGAAGGCCCCACTGAAGCTTTCTTT
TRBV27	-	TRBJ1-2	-	CATLGDLGYGYTF	TGTGCCACTCTCGGGGATCTGGGCTATGGCTACACCTTC
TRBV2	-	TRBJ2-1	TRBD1	CASSPRDRGVNEQFF	TGTGCCAGCAGCCCCCGGGACAGGGGGGTCAATGAGCAGTTCTTC
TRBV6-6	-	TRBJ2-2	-	CASSQAELLGELFF	TGTGCCAGCAGTCAGGCCGAATTACTTGGGGAGCTGTTTTTT
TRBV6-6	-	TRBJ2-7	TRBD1	CATDSGTAIRRQYF	TGTGCCACCGATTCCGGGACAGCAATACGAAGGCAGTACTTC
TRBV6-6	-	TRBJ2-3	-	CAHGGGGGHTQYF	TGTGCCCACGGAGGGGGGGGAGGACATACGCAGTATTTT
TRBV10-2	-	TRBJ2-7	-	CASSEGGEQYF	TGCGCCAGCAGTGAAGGGGGCGAGCAGTACTTC
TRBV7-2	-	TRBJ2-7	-	CASSALQGSIGYEQYF	TGTGCCAGCAGCGCTCTACAGGGTTCGATAGGCTACGAGCAGTACTTC
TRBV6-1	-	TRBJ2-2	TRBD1	CATLPGQGTGELFF	TGTGCCACCCTTCCGGGACAGGGTACCGGGGAGCTGTTTTTT